The rows below give T cell receptor beta chains drawn from one sample of a study of blood T cell repertoires in COVID-19. The method was immunoSEQ multiplex PCR; TCRdb's version includes in-frame clones alone and lacks a portion of them. The profile shows tens of thousands of clones, approximately 80% of them singletons. The sample was peripheral blood. These receptors all stem from a man aged 25 to 40 with COVID-19, enrolled during active disease. Both conserved end residues are part of each CDR3. D genes are given only for firm matches. Where a row states a size, it is once, few, many or the class of an expanded clone; other rows omit it.

d_call clone_size j_call v_call cdr3_nt cdr3_aa
TRBD1 NA TRBJ1-2 TRBV28 TGTGCCAGCATCCAGACAGGGAGCGAGGGCTACACCTTC CASIQTGSEGYTF
TRBD1 NA TRBJ2-1 TRBV13 TGTGCCAGCAGCTTTGCAGGGGGCGCGGTCCATGAGCAGTTCTTC CASSFAGGAVHEQFF
NA NA TRBJ2-4 TRBV19 TGTGCCAGTAGTGTCAGGGGTGGCATTGCCAAAAACATTCAGTACTTC CASSVRGGIAKNIQYF
TRBD2 NA TRBJ2-1 TRBV10-1 TGCGCCAGCAGTGCCCTTCCGACTAGCGGGGGCAATGAGCAGTTCTTC CASSALPTSGGNEQFF
NA once TRBJ1-1 TRBV5-1 TGCGCCAGCAGTCTAGAGCGGGAAACTGAAGCTTTCTTT CASSLERETEAFF
NA NA TRBJ1-1 TRBV7-6 TGTGCCAGCAGCTCCTCGACAGGCCCCACTGAAGCTTTCTTT CASSSSTGPTEAFF
NA once TRBJ2-5 TRBV2 TGTGCCAGCAGCGGGGTGCAAGAGACCCAGTACTTC CASSGVQETQYF
NA NA TRBJ2-7 TRBV5-1 TGCGCCAGCAGCCCTGGACAGGAGGGTTCTTACGAGCAGTACTTC CASSPGQEGSYEQYF
NA NA TRBJ2-2 TRBV12-5 TGTGCTAGTGGTTTGTGGCAGGGTAGGTCCGGGGAGCTGTTTTTT CASGLWQGRSGELFF
TRBD1 NA TRBJ2-1 TRBV28 TGTGCCAGCAGTCCCCCGGGACAGGTCCCCAATGAGCAGTTCTTC CASSPPGQVPNEQFF
NA NA TRBJ1-3 TRBV5-5 TGTGCCAGCAGTTCGGGAGCCCTCTTTCAGGGTGGAAACACCATATATTTT CASSSGALFQGGNTIYF
TRBD1 NA TRBJ1-2 TRBV29-1 TGCAGCGTTGAGCCGGAGACAGGGGTCCGGAACACCTTC CSVEPETGVRNTF
TRBD2 NA TRBJ2-5 TRBV4-1 TGCGCCAGCAGCCAAACCATCGGGGGGGGCGAGACCCAGTACTTC CASSQTIGGGETQYF
NA NA TRBJ2-6 TRBV7-3 TGTGCCAGCAGCCCTACCCCAGGGGCCGGGGCCAACGTCCTGACTTTC CASSPTPGAGANVLTF
TRBD1 NA TRBJ2-1 TRBV19 TGTGCCAGTAGTAGGGACAGGTTTGGCAATGAGCAGTTCTTC CASSRDRFGNEQFF
NA NA TRBJ2-3 TRBV9 TGTGCCAGCAGCGTAGCGGTTAGCGGCACAGATACGCAGTATTTT CASSVAVSGTDTQYF
TRBD1 once TRBJ1-1 TRBV15 TGTGCCACCAGCAGACCCCGACAGGGCATGAACACTGAAGCTTTCTTT CATSRPRQGMNTEAFF
TRBD1 NA TRBJ1-1 TRBV18 TGTGCCAGCTCCTCGACAGGGACCGGGGGCACTGAAGCTTTCTTT CASSSTGTGGTEAFF
TRBD1 NA TRBJ1-2 TRBV2 TGTGCCAGCAGTGAAGCCGGGACAGGGATTGGTGGCTACACCTTC CASSEAGTGIGGYTF
NA NA TRBJ2-5 TRBV12-5 TGTGCTAGTGGTTTCACCGTCGCAGTAGGAGGGACCCAGTACTTC CASGFTVAVGGTQYF
TRBD2 NA TRBJ2-2 TRBV6-1 TGTGCCAGCAGTGAAGCGTACCGGGAGCGGGGCGGGGAGCTGTTTTTT CASSEAYRERGGELFF
NA NA TRBJ1-3 TRBV9 TGTGCCAGCAGCCCGATCGGGACACGGGCTGGAAACACCATATATTTT CASSPIGTRAGNTIYF
TRBD1 NA TRBJ1-2 TRBV10-1 TGCGCCAGCAGGATTATCCTAGAGGGGGCCTATGGCTACACCTTC CASRIILEGAYGYTF
TRBD2 NA TRBJ2-2 TRBV10-3 TGTGCCATCAGTGAGGGGACTAGCGGTGCGACCACCGGGGAGCTGTTTTTT CAISEGTSGATTGELFF
TRBD1 few TRBJ1-5 TRBV19 TGTGCCAGTCGGGACAGGTTTGGTTATCGTCAGCCCCAGCATTTT CASRDRFGYRQPQHF
TRBD2 NA TRBJ2-1 TRBV10-2 TGCGCCAGCAGAGTTGCGGGAGGGTTGAATGAGCAGTTCTTC CASRVAGGLNEQFF
TRBD2 NA TRBJ2-1 TRBV27 TGTGCCAGCAGTTTACGGGCTAGCGGGTACAATGAGCAGTTCTTC CASSLRASGYNEQFF
TRBD1 NA TRBJ1-5 TRBV19 TGTGCCAGTAGCGACATCTTATCCCGGACAGGGGAGCAGCCCCAGCATTTT CASSDILSRTGEQPQHF
NA NA TRBJ1-1 TRBV19 TGTGCCAGTAGTGTCGACACCAACACTGAAGCTTTCTTT CASSVDTNTEAFF
TRBD1 NA TRBJ2-2 TRBV30 TGTGCCTGGAGTGTATACAGGGGGCTTGTGACCGGGGAGCTGTTTTTT CAWSVYRGLVTGELFF
NA NA TRBJ1-5 TRBV19 TGTGCCAGTAGTATAGACCAGGTCCTAAATCAGCCCCAGCATTTT CASSIDQVLNQPQHF
TRBD1 NA TRBJ1-2 TRBV2 TGTGCCAGCAGTCGGGACAGTAACTATGGCTACACCTTC CASSRDSNYGYTF
TRBD2 NA TRBJ2-1 TRBV25-1 TGTGCCAGCAGTGTTCTCCAGCGGGAGTCGGTCAATGAGCAGTTCTTC CASSVLQRESVNEQFF
TRBD1 NA TRBJ1-1 TRBV10-3 TGTGCCACCAAACAGGGGACAGGGGGTTCCACTGAAGCTTTCTTT CATKQGTGGSTEAFF
NA NA TRBJ1-4 TRBV28 TGTGCCAGCAGTTCCCTAGACAGGACAACGAGTTGGGTGACTAATGAAAAACTGTTTTTT CASSSLDRTTSWVTNEKLFF
NA NA TRBJ2-2 TRBV10-3 TGTGCCATCAGTGGGACAGAAAACACCGGGGAGCTGTTTTTT CAISGTENTGELFF
TRBD1 NA TRBJ1-3 TRBV19 TGTGCCAGTAGCACGAGGGGACAGCGAGGAGACACCATATATTTT CASSTRGQRGDTIYF
NA once TRBJ1-1 TRBV10-1 TGCGCCAGCAGCGCAACAGGAAACACTGAAGCTTTCTTT CASSATGNTEAFF
TRBD1 once TRBJ2-3 TRBV5-6 TGTGCCAGCCAGGGACAGGGGACGACAGATACGCAGTATTTT CASQGQGTTDTQYF
TRBD1 NA TRBJ2-1 TRBV7-3 TGTGCCAGCAGCGTTCAGGGGGCGCGGTCAGGGGAGCAGTTCTTC CASSVQGARSGEQFF
NA NA TRBJ2-3 TRBV9 TGTGCCAGCAGCGTAGCCCTCACAGATACGCAGTATTTT CASSVALTDTQYF
NA NA TRBJ2-7 TRBV19 TGTGCCAGTAGTAACCGAGGGTCCGGCGAGCAGTACTTC CASSNRGSGEQYF
TRBD2 NA TRBJ2-1 TRBV2 TGTGCCAGCAGTCCTTTTCTAGCGGGGGCCTACAATGAGCAGTTCTTC CASSPFLAGAYNEQFF
TRBD1 NA TRBJ2-1 TRBV6-5 TGTGCCAGCAGAACCGGGACAGGTCTTTACAATGAGCAGTTCTTC CASRTGTGLYNEQFF